Listed below are T cell receptor beta chains from one sample, sequenced in a study of CD8+ T cells in alopecia areata. Assay used: immunoSEQ multiplex PCR; TCRdb lists only in-frame clones, some missing. The sample gives some 110,000 clones, roughly two thirds of which show up once; around 2.7% is in the top ten. Sequencing was done on a sample of CD4+ T cells sorted from blood. All receptors derive from a human donor in good health. Both conserved end residues are part of each CDR3. A D gene is named only where the DNA matches it firmly. Where a row states a size, it is once, few, many or the class of an expanded clone; other rows omit it.

CDR3nt: TGTGCCTGGACCACAGGGGGCGGCTACACCTTC; CDR3aa: CAWTTGGGYTF; j_gene: TRBJ1-2; d_gene: TRBD1; v_gene: TRBV30; abundance: NA
CDR3nt: TGCAGCGCAAGGACTAGCGGGGGGAACCTGTACCAAGAGACCCAGTACTTC; CDR3aa: CSARTSGGNLYQETQYF; j_gene: TRBJ2-5; d_gene: TRBD2; v_gene: TRBV29-1; abundance: NA
CDR3nt: TGTGCCAGCAGCTTAGCGGGTAGTCCGACAGATACGCAGTATTTT; CDR3aa: CASSLAGSPTDTQYF; j_gene: TRBJ2-3; d_gene: NA; v_gene: TRBV7-7; abundance: many
CDR3nt: TGTGCCAGCAGCCCGGGACAGTTTAATGAAAAACTGTTTTTT; CDR3aa: CASSPGQFNEKLFF; j_gene: TRBJ1-4; d_gene: TRBD1; v_gene: TRBV5-8; abundance: few
CDR3nt: TGTGCCAGCAGCTTGGGGTCTTCCGAGTACAATGAGCAGTTCTTC; CDR3aa: CASSLGSSEYNEQFF; j_gene: TRBJ2-1; d_gene: NA; v_gene: TRBV5-6; abundance: once
CDR3nt: TGTGCCAGCAGCCAAGATCAGGGCGGGACAGGGAGGTACTATGGCTACACCTTC; CDR3aa: CASSQDQGGTGRYYGYTF; j_gene: TRBJ1-2; d_gene: TRBD1; v_gene: TRBV4-2; abundance: few
CDR3nt: TGTGCCACCTCGGGGCTTGCAGATACGCAGTATTTT; CDR3aa: CATSGLADTQYF; j_gene: TRBJ2-3; d_gene: NA; v_gene: TRBV7-6; abundance: NA
CDR3nt: TGTGCCAGCAGTCTTTCGGGGCCCTCTAACTATGGCTACACCTTC; CDR3aa: CASSLSGPSNYGYTF; j_gene: TRBJ1-2; d_gene: NA; v_gene: TRBV28; abundance: NA
CDR3nt: TGTGCCAGCAGCCAAGATCCAGCGGGGGGGCCGGGAGATACGCAGTATTTT; CDR3aa: CASSQDPAGGPGDTQYF; j_gene: TRBJ2-3; d_gene: TRBD2; v_gene: TRBV4-2; abundance: NA
CDR3nt: TGCGCCAGCAGCCGATACAGCGGGGATCCCTACGAGCAGTACTTC; CDR3aa: CASSRYSGDPYEQYF; j_gene: TRBJ2-7; d_gene: TRBD2; v_gene: TRBV4-1; abundance: NA